Presented here are 22 T cell receptor beta chains from one specimen sequenced in a study of shared clonotypes between healthy human individuals. Method: immunoSEQ multiplex PCR; TCRdb's copy keeps in-frame clones and lacks some. The sample includes some 2,000,000 clones, just under 95% of them seen just once. CD45RO-negative, CCR7-selected cells formed the naive CD8 fraction, which excluded terminally differentiated effector memory CD45RA+ cells. Sequencing input: naive CD8+ T cells sorted from blood. The receptors were gathered from a man between 18 and 29 years old in good health.

The chain links TRBV9 to TRBJ2-1; 9 nucleotides match TRBD2. The V gene's germline CDR1 is SGDLS and CDR2 YYNGEE. CDR3 size: 15 residues. V gave up 4 bases and J gave up 5 bases; unmatched junction bases: 7. The CDR3 nucleotides read TGTGCCAGCAGCACAAGCGGGAGGTCCCACAATGAGCAGTTCTTC. Translated, it gives CASSTSGRSHNEQFF.

Turning to this clone: The same CDR3 is also encoded by other DNA sequences in this sample. The rearrangement uses TRBV27 and TRBJ1-6; possibly TRBD1 for D (6 bases). V was trimmed by 3 bases and J by 7 bases, leaving 10 bases between them. Germline assignment: CDR1 MNHEY and CDR2 SMNVEV (reference sequence). There are 14 residues in the CDR3. The CDR3 reads CASSFTGSNSPLHF. The CDR3 coding sequence is TGTGCCAGCAGTTTTACAGGGTCAAATTCACCCCTCCACTTT.

The chain combines TRBV4-2 with TRBJ1-1; D is perhaps TRBD1 (5 bases). Deletions cut 1 base from V and 7 bases from J, with 19 bases between. Germline V gives CDR1 LGHNA, CDR2 YNFKEQ. The CDR3 spans 16 residues. The CDR3 loop reads CASSQAIQGKADEAFF. In DNA form, the CDR3 reads TGTGCCAGCAGCCAAGCCATTCAGGGCAAGGCGGATGAAGCTTTCTTT.

This rearrangement joins TRBV9 to TRBJ2-7; 7 bases map to TRBD1. This CDR3 contains 16 residues. The J segment lost 2 bases and the V segment lost 1 base, leaving 9 bases of the junction unmatched. Germline V CDR1 and CDR2: SGDLS, YYNGEE. The CDR3 protein is CASSVSDRVPPYEQYF. The CDR3, as DNA: TGTGCCAGCAGCGTAAGTGACAGGGTTCCCCCCTACGAGCAGTACTTC.

J is TRBJ2-5 and V is TRBV7-9, with D possibly matching TRBD2 (7 bases). V lost 5 bases to trimming and J lost 5 bases, with 21 bases between them. Germline V CDR1 and CDR2: SEHNR, FQNEAQ (reference sequence). The CDR3 covers 16 residues. The chain's CDR3 is CASSPIAGGHGETQYF. CDR3 nucleotides: TGTGCCAGCAGCCCAATCGCCGGGGGGCACGGGGAGACCCAGTACTTC.

The chain couples TRBV7-9 to TRBJ2-7, with D possibly being TRBD1 (6 bases). This CDR3 has 15 residues. The germline CDR1 and CDR2 sequences are SEHNR and FQNEAQ (reference sequence). Trimming took off 3 bases at V and 5 bases at J, with 17 bases between the two ends. CDR3 residues: CASSLRTGYGDEQYF. The CDR3 DNA is TGTGCCAGCAGCTTGCGAACAGGGTATGGCGACGAGCAGTACTTC. Filled out from reference TRBV7-9 and TRBJ2-7, the complete variable domain reads DTGVSQNPRHKITKRGQNVTFRCDPISEHNRLYWYRQTLGQGPEFLTYFQNEAQLEKSRLLSDRFSAERPKGSFSTLEIQRTEQGDSAMYLCASSLRTGYGDEQYFGPGTRLTVT.

As to this clone: Other nucleotide sequences in the sample specify the same CDR3. CDR3 residues: CASSQTGLTEAFF. DNA of the CDR3: TGTGCCAGCAGCCAAACAGGGTTAACTGAAGCTTTCTTT. This chain uses TRBV4-2 with TRBJ1-1; D perhaps matches TRBD1 (6 bases). The CDR3 sequence is 13 residues long. V lost 2 bases and J lost 5, with 9 bases in between. Looked up from germline, CDR1 is LGHNA and CDR2 is YNFKEQ.

The chain is built from TRBV6-6 and TRBJ1-4; D not certain. Trimming shortened V by 1 base and J by 3 bases, and 9 bases separated the two germline ends. Per germline, CDR1 MNHNY and CDR2 SVGAGI (reference sequence). The CDR3 totals 15 residues. CDR3 DNA: TGTGCCAGCAGTTACTTTGGAACGGCTAATGAAAAACTGTTTTTT. It is translated as CASSYFGTANEKLFF.

With regard to this clone: At the DNA level, this CDR3 is encoded by other sequences in the same sample as well. This chain joins TRBV18 and TRBJ2-1, with 14 nucleotides matching TRBD2. This CDR3 comprises 16 residues. Germline-derived CDR1 and CDR2 are KGHSH and LQKENI. Trimming removed 3 bases from V and 2 bases from J; junction bases left unmatched: 0. The CDR3 nucleotides read TGTGCCAGCTCACCGGGACTAGCGGGAGCCTACAATGAGCAGTTCTTC. Translated: CASSPGLAGAYNEQFF.

Points on this clone: The sample carries other DNA sequences with the same CDR3. The chain uses TRBV6-5 and TRBJ1-2, with D hard to call. CDR3 length: 14 amino acids. The V gene lost 0 bases and the J gene lost 3 bases, with 8 bases spanning the gap. CDR1 and CDR2 (germline): MNHEY, SVGAGI. As DNA, the CDR3 is TGTGCCAGCAGTTACTCTGGGGAAGACTATGGCTACACCTTC. Amino acid sequence: CASSYSGEDYGYTF.

The rearrangement uses TRBV9 and TRBJ1-2; the D is unclear. This CDR3 contains 13 residues. Germline V gene lookup returns CDR1 SGDLS and CDR2 YYNGEE. The V gene lost 4 bases and the J gene lost 8 bases, with 15 bases spanning the gap. CDR3 DNA sequence: TGTGCCAGCAGCTTTACCGCGGGTAGCGGCTACACCTTC. It yields the protein CASSFTAGSGYTF.

This clone was detected only a few times. The rearrangement uses TRBV9 and TRBJ2-5, with D perhaps being TRBD1 or TRBD2 (5 bases each). V dropped 4 bases and J dropped 4 bases, with 14 bases sitting between them. Per the germline V gene, CDR1 is SGDLS and CDR2 is YYNGEE. This CDR3 is 14 amino acids long. The CDR3 loop reads CASSPSGAVETQYF. The CDR3 region has the DNA TGTGCCAGCAGCCCCTCCGGGGCCGTAGAGACCCAGTACTTC.

CDR3: CASSQDPGGPGELFF. The CDR3, as DNA: TGCGCCAGCAGCCAAGATCCAGGGGGCCCCGGGGAGCTGTTTTTT. The genes are TRBV4-3 and TRBJ2-2; TRBD1 aligns across 8 bases. The V and J ends lost 0 bases and 6 bases, in that order; junction bases with no gene match: 3. Per germline, CDR1 LGHNA and CDR2 YSLEER. CDR3 length: 15 residues.

The chain joins TRBV9 to TRBJ1-6, with 12 nucleotides matching TRBD1. J was trimmed by 11 bases and V by 0 bases; bases with no gene match: 3. This CDR3 spans 15 amino acids. Per germline, CDR1 SGDLS and CDR2 YYNGEE. CDR3 amino acids: CASSVGGTGGPPLHF. In DNA, the CDR3 is TGTGCCAGCAGCGTAGGGGGGACAGGGGGCCCACCCCTCCACTTT.

The V call is TRBV5-1, the J call TRBJ2-7, with 10 bases that match TRBD1. The V gene's germline CDR1 is SGHRS and CDR2 YFSETQ. V lost 7 bases and J lost 2; bases outside the gene matches: 15. This CDR3 spans 17 amino acids. The CDR3 loop reads CASVPGQGNGGAYEQYF. The CDR3 coding sequence is TGCGCCAGCGTCCCGGGACAGGGGAATGGAGGAGCCTACGAGCAGTACTTC.

This chain links TRBV7-9 with TRBJ2-3; 10 bases agree with TRBD2. This CDR3 has 17 residues. The germline gives CDR1 SEHNR, CDR2 FQNEAQ (reference sequence). J lost 2 bases, V lost 0 bases, and 5 bases had no gene match. The CDR3 sequence is CASSLALAGASTDTQYF. Written as DNA, the CDR3 is TGTGCCAGCAGCTTAGCGCTAGCGGGGGCCTCCACAGATACGCAGTATTTT. Supplemented by reference TRBV7-9 and TRBJ2-3, the full variable domain reads DTGVSQNPRHKITKRGQNVTFRCDPISEHNRLYWYRQTLGQGPEFLTYFQNEAQLEKSRLLSDRFSAERPKGSFSTLEIQRTEQGDSAMYLCASSLALAGASTDTQYFGPGTRLTVL.

Only one count was recorded for this clone. V is TRBV23-1 and J is TRBJ1-5; maybe TRBD1 (6 bases). TRBV23-1 is annotated as an ORF whose role is uncertain. This CDR3 has 19 amino acids. Trimming shortened V by 2 bases and J by 0 bases, and 20 bases separated the two germline ends. The CDR3 region is CASSQTRHSGQISNQPQHF. The CDR3 region has the DNA TGCGCCAGCAGTCAAACCCGCCACAGTGGACAGATTAGCAATCAGCCCCAGCATTTT.

This clone appeared once. The gene calls are TRBV2 and TRBJ1-4; possibly TRBD1 for D (5 bases). Trimming stripped 5 bases from V and 3 bases from J, with 16 bases between. The CDR3 runs 16 residues. Germline V lookup: CDR1 SNHLY, CDR2 FYNNEI. DNA of the CDR3: TGTGCCAGCAGTCCCTCGGGGGAAGGGGCTAATGAAAAACTGTTTTTT. Translating it yields CASSPSGEGANEKLFF.

This rearrangement joins TRBV7-9 to TRBJ2-7, with 8 bases fitting TRBD2. Germline CDR1 is SEHNR and CDR2 is FQNEAQ (reference sequence). The junction had 9 bases not matched to a gene; V was cut back by 7 bases and J by 4 bases. This CDR3 spans 14 amino acids. This CDR3 reads CASKDSGVPYEQYF. The CDR3 DNA reads TGTGCCAGCAAGGATAGCGGGGTGCCTTACGAGCAGTACTTC.

The chain joins TRBV27 to TRBJ2-7; D is possibly TRBD1 (6 bases). Trimming took 5 bases from V and 5 from J, leaving 13 bases between them. CDR3 length: 13 amino acids. Looked up from germline, CDR1 is MNHEY and CDR2 is SMNVEV (reference sequence). The CDR3 DNA sequence: TGTGCCAGCAGTCCGAACAGGGTGGACGAGCAGTACTTC. Residues: CASSPNRVDEQYF.

J is TRBJ1-4 and V is TRBV21-1. TRBV21-1 is assigned pseudogene status. CDR3 length equals 16 residues. The DNA of the CDR3 is TGTGCCAGCAGCAACGGTGGGAGGCAAACTAATGAAAAACTGTTTTTT. It is translated as CASSNGGRQTNEKLFF.

V gene TRBV19 combines with J gene TRBJ1-1; D not certain. CDR1 is LNHDA and CDR2 is SQIVND in the germline V gene (reference sequence). There are 13 residues in the CDR3. V gave up 10 bases and J gave up 0 bases, with 12 bases separating them. CDR3 region: CATSRVLNTEAFF. CDR3 nucleotides: TGTGCCACAAGCCGGGTCTTGAACACTGAAGCTTTCTTT.